A selection of T cell receptor beta chains follows, all from one sample in a study of shared clonotypes between healthy human individuals. Profiling relied on immunoSEQ multiplex PCR, and the TCRdb table lists in-frame clones only, not all of them. Of about 2.1 million clones in the sample, 90% to 95% were seen once. The sequenced sample consisted of naive CD8+ T cells from PBMCs. These receptors all come from a young man in good health. Some clones in this sample may be carry-over from other donors' samples. CDR3s leave out the opening cysteine and the closing phenylalanine or tryptophan. Fields, in order: J gene, V gene, CDR3 protein.

j_call: TRBJ2-7; v_call: TRBV13; cdr3_aa: ASSLGGGFGTYEQY
j_call: TRBJ2-2; v_call: TRBV6-5; cdr3_aa: ASSYHGGNTGELF
j_call: TRBJ1-1; v_call: TRBV5-8; cdr3_aa: ASSFRALNTEAF
j_call: TRBJ1-2; v_call: TRBV7-9; cdr3_aa: ASSLDNRAHYGYT
j_call: TRBJ2-1; v_call: TRBV6-6; cdr3_aa: ASSPDRGANEQF
j_call: TRBJ2-3; v_call: TRBV4-3; cdr3_aa: ASSQDWGSGGTTDTQY
j_call: TRBJ1-6; v_call: TRBV18; cdr3_aa: ASSPQGQGYNSPLH
j_call: TRBJ2-3; v_call: TRBV9; cdr3_aa: ASSQLAGRIDTQY
j_call: TRBJ2-7; v_call: TRBV4-2; cdr3_aa: ASSQVGLAGTYEQY
j_call: TRBJ2-7; v_call: TRBV6-1; cdr3_aa: ASSPPGFYEQY
j_call: TRBJ2-1; v_call: TRBV9; cdr3_aa: ASSVAGLRSSSYNEQF
j_call: TRBJ1-1; v_call: TRBV7-9; cdr3_aa: ASSLPTTGSTEAF
j_call: TRBJ2-2; v_call: TRBV4-1; cdr3_aa: ASSQDPHYYTGELF
j_call: TRBJ1-5; v_call: TRBV6-5; cdr3_aa: ASSYTAESNQPQH
j_call: TRBJ2-5; v_call: TRBV5-3; cdr3_aa: ARKRSGEGETQY
j_call: TRBJ2-7; v_call: TRBV28; cdr3_aa: ASSFVHEQY
j_call: TRBJ1-2; v_call: TRBV7-3; cdr3_aa: ASSLTGAPRGYT
j_call: TRBJ1-1; v_call: TRBV19; cdr3_aa: ASRMTGVLDTEAF
j_call: TRBJ1-1; v_call: TRBV27; cdr3_aa: ASIGGVAF
j_call: TRBJ2-2; v_call: TRBV19; cdr3_aa: ASRSGQGANTGELF
j_call: TRBJ2-1; v_call: TRBV2; cdr3_aa: AAAAWLRNEQF
j_call: TRBJ1-5; v_call: TRBV10-1; cdr3_aa: ASSPTGAGNQPQH
j_call: TRBJ2-1; v_call: TRBV5-6; cdr3_aa: ASSLGDSYNEQF